The 20 T cell receptor beta chains listed next were all sequenced from one sample in a study of cytotoxic CD8 clonotypes in ibrutinib-treated CLL. TCRdb keeps only in-frame clones here, not all; method: immunoSEQ multiplex PCR. In the table there are about 29,000 clones, around three fifths of which are singletons. The specimen comprised PBMCs, sampled before ibrutinib treatment. The receptors come from a human donor with chronic lymphocytic leukemia.

In this sample, this clone turned up once. The chain combines TRBV2 with TRBJ2-7, with 7 bases that match TRBD1. The V and J ends lost 6 bases and 6 bases, in that order; junction bases with no gene match: 14. This CDR3 has 15 amino acids. Germline loops: CDR1 SNHLY, CDR2 FYNNEI. In nucleotides, the CDR3 is TGTGCCAGCAGACCTACCGACAGGGTGGGTGGCGAGCAGTACTTC. The encoded protein is CASRPTDRVGGEQYF.

This clone came up once. V is TRBV7-9 and J is TRBJ1-2, with a tentative D call TRBD1 (5 bases). The CDR3 is 14 residues long. Trimming stripped 3 bases from V and 5 bases from J, with 13 bases between. Germline assignment: CDR1 SEHNR and CDR2 FQNEAQ (reference sequence). In DNA form, the CDR3 reads TGTGCCAGCAGCTTTCAGGGCCTCGGGTATGGCTACACCTTC. This gives the protein CASSFQGLGYGYTF.

The gene calls are TRBV4-1 and TRBJ2-7; D might be TRBD1 or TRBD2, each matching 5 bases. The CDR3 length is 17 residues. The germline V gene encodes CDR1 MGHRA and CDR2 YSYEKL. Trimming shortened V by 1 base and J by 1 base, and 17 bases separated the two germline ends. CDR3 nucleotide sequence: TGCGCCAGCAGCCAAGCCCCTAGGATGGGGGTATCCTACGAGCAGTACTTC. It encodes CASSQAPRMGVSYEQYF.

This clone was picked up a small number of times. V is TRBV27 and J is TRBJ2-3; 12 bases align to TRBD2. Germline V gene lookup returns CDR1 MNHEY and CDR2 SMNVEV (reference sequence). V lost 5 bases to trimming and J lost 2 bases; unmatched junction nucleotides: 8. The CDR3 contains 17 residues. The CDR3 region has the DNA TGTGCCAGCAGTCAGACTAGCGGGGGACCCTTCACAGATACGCAGTATTTT. This encodes CASSQTSGGPFTDTQYF.

The chain couples TRBV14 to TRBJ1-3; D is unclear. Germline CDR1 and CDR2: SGHDN and FVKESK. The CDR3 is 15 residues long. The V end was cut by 1 base, the J end by 1 base, with 8 bases between. The CDR3 DNA reads as TGTGCCAGCAGCCAAGGGTCGGGATCTGGAAACACCATATATTTT. This translates into CASSQGSGSGNTIYF.

The chain has TRBV7-9 and TRBJ2-5, with D perhaps assigned TRBD1 or TRBD2 (5 bases each). This CDR3 comprises 13 residues. V dropped 3 bases and J dropped 6 bases, with 11 bases sitting between them. CDR1 and CDR2 (germline): SEHNR, FQNEAQ (reference sequence). The CDR3 region has the DNA TGTGCCAGCAGCTTGGGGGAGACGAAGACCCAGTACTTC. It yields the protein CASSLGETKTQYF.

The rearrangement links TRBV11-2 to TRBJ1-2; no firm D call. This CDR3 spans 14 amino acids. The ends were cut back, 2 bases at V and 2 bases at J, with 9 bases in the middle. Per the germline V gene, CDR1 is SGHAT and CDR2 is FQNNGV. The CDR3 nucleotides read TGTGCCAGCAGCTTAAGTTTGGGGAACTATGGCTACACCTTC. Protein sequence: CASSLSLGNYGYTF.

The chain combines TRBV6-4 with TRBJ2-5; 8 nucleotides align to TRBD1. Per the germline V gene, CDR1 is MRHNA and CDR2 is SNTAGT. V shed 5 bases, J shed 4 bases, and the junction held 3 bases outside the gene matches. The CDR3 spans 13 residues. CDR3 bases: TGTGCCAGCAGTTTACAGGGGGGAGAGACCCAGTACTTC. The encoded protein is CASSLQGGETQYF.

This clone was observed a handful of times. This chain connects TRBV18 to TRBJ2-5, with D perhaps being TRBD1 or TRBD2 (6 bases each). CDR1 is KGHSH, CDR2 LQKENI, per germline. The CDR3 sequence is 15 residues long. V shed 0 bases and J shed 5 bases, with 13 bases lying between them. The CDR3 DNA follows: TGTGCCAGCTCACCACCGGGGGGCCAAGGGGAGACCCAGTACTTC. Residues: CASSPPGGQGETQYF.

This sequence joins TRBV28 and TRBJ2-1; TRBD2 matches at 10 bases. The J segment lost 10 bases and the V segment lost 7 bases, leaving 13 bases of the junction unmatched. CDR1 MDHEN and CDR2 SYDVKM come from the germline V gene. This CDR3 has 15 amino acids. CDR3 DNA sequence: TGTGCCAGCACTCAAGCGGGAGGGCCTCATTGGGAGCAGTTCTTC. It encodes CASTQAGGPHWEQFF.

This chain joins TRBV28 and TRBJ1-2; D call uncertain. The ends were cut back, 6 bases at V and 2 bases at J, with 13 bases in the middle. This CDR3 spans 14 amino acids. Germline CDR1 is MDHEN and CDR2 is SYDVKM. The CDR3 spells CASRHPAVNYGYTF. The CDR3 coding sequence is TGTGCCAGCAGACACCCGGCTGTCAACTATGGCTACACCTTC.

The V and J genes are TRBV5-1 and TRBJ2-5; possibly TRBD1 for D (5 bases). Deletions cut 5 bases from V and 5 bases from J, with 16 bases between. The CDR3 sequence is 14 residues long. CDR1 and CDR2 (germline): SGHRS, YFSETQ. The CDR3 DNA is TGCGCCAGCAGTTCAGGGTCGGTTGGGGAGACCCAGTACTTC. As protein: CASSSGSVGETQYF.

This chain links TRBV18 with TRBJ1-5, with D maybe TRBD1 (6 bases). The CDR3 is 14 residues long. Germline CDR1 and CDR2: KGHSH and LQKENI. Trimming shortened V by 3 bases and J by 3 bases, and 9 bases separated the two germline ends. The CDR3 sequence is CASSPGQPNQPQHF. The CDR3 DNA reads as TGTGCCAGCTCACCTGGACAGCCCAATCAGCCCCAGCATTTT. Combining the CDR3 with reference TRBV18 and TRBJ1-5 gives the whole variable domain NAGVMQNPRHLVRRRGQEARLRCSPMKGHSHVYWYRQLPEEGLKFMVYLQKENIIDESGMPKERFSAEFPKEGPSILRIQQVVRGDSAAYFCASSPGQPNQPQHFGDGTRLSIL.

This chain links TRBV28 with TRBJ2-4, with D tentatively TRBD1 or TRBD2 (5 bases each). Germline CDR1 and CDR2: MDHEN and SYDVKM. The V end lost 5 bases, the J end lost 0 bases, and 11 bases lay between the germline ends. The CDR3 covers 15 residues. In nucleotides, the CDR3 is TGTGCCAGCAGTGTCGGGACGGTAGCCAAAAACATTCAGTACTTC. Translated: CASSVGTVAKNIQYF.

The CDR3 DNA follows: TGTGCCAGCAGCATGGGATTCGCGGGGGAGCAGTACTTC. Translation gives CASSMGFAGEQYF. The rearrangement links TRBV7-9 to TRBJ2-7; TRBD2 is a possible D gene (6 bases). Per the germline V gene, CDR1 is SEHNR and CDR2 is FQNEAQ (reference sequence). The ends were cut back, 5 bases at V and 7 bases at J, with 15 bases in the middle. This CDR3 is 13 amino acids long.

Within the sample, this clone is medium-sized (0.01 to 0.1%). CDR3 sequence (DNA): TGTGCCAGCAGTCGGGACTTCCTCTACGAGCAGTACTTC. This gives the protein CASSRDFLYEQYF. V is TRBV14 and J is TRBJ2-7; D perhaps matches TRBD2 (6 bases). The CDR3 extends over 13 amino acids. The V gene's germline CDR1 is SGHDN and CDR2 FVKESK. Trimming shortened V by 6 bases and J by 3 bases, and 12 bases separated the two germline ends.

J is TRBJ1-1 and V is TRBV7-3; TRBD1 is a possible D gene (6 bases). The CDR3 is made up of 14 amino acids. V lost 2 bases to trimming and J lost 3 bases, with 10 bases between them. Germline CDR1 is SGHTA and CDR2 is FQGTGA. CDR3 nucleotides: TGTGCCAGCAGCTTAGGGCCAGGGGACACTGAAGCTTTCTTT. Translated, it gives CASSLGPGDTEAFF.

This chain uses TRBV25-1 with TRBJ2-2; D is uncertain. Germline V lookup: CDR1 MGHDK, CDR2 SYGVNS. Trimming took off 4 bases at V and 4 bases at J, with 4 bases between the two ends. This CDR3 region has 12 residues. The CDR3 loop is CASSAPTGELFF. The CDR3 DNA is TGTGCCAGCAGTGCCCCCACCGGGGAGCTGTTTTTT.

The chain has TRBV6-1 and TRBJ2-7, with D possibly matching TRBD2 (5 bases). CDR3 length: 11 residues. V lost 6 bases to trimming and J lost 7 bases, with 10 bases between them. Germline V CDR1 and CDR2: MNHNS, SASEGT. CDR3 residues: CASSPGEEQYF. The CDR3 DNA is TGTGCCAGCAGCCCCGGGGAGGAGCAGTACTTC.

This clone was seen a few times. The CDR3 protein is CASKSGSGYGYTF. DNA for the CDR3: TGTGCCAGCAAATCAGGGAGCGGCTATGGCTACACCTTC. V is TRBV2 and J is TRBJ1-2; D possibly corresponds to TRBD1 (5 bases). Trimming pared 7 bases from V and 4 bases from J, leaving 13 bases between. CDR1 and CDR2 (germline): SNHLY, FYNNEI. The CDR3 covers 13 residues. Complete variable domain (other parts from reference TRBV2 and TRBJ1-2): EPEVTQTPSHQVTQMGQEVILRCVPISNHLYFYWYRQILGQKVEFLVSFYNNEISEKSEIFDDQFSVERPDGSNFTLKIRSTKLEDSAMYFCASKSGSGYGYTFGSGTRLTVV.